The entry that follows covers one T cell receptor (beta chain) sequence. The antigen is undetermined. Germline CDR1 and CDR2: MNHEY and SMNVEV (reference sequence). V was trimmed by 5 bases and J by 3 bases, leaving 14 bases between them. The CDR3 is made up of 14 amino acids. Sequenced by immunoSEQ multiplex PCR; TCRdb stores in-frame clones only, minus some. The sample contains tens of thousands of clones, 86% of which appear only once. The data stem from a study of OX40 agonist ivuxolimab in advanced cancers. For the study at large: Ivuxolimab was delivered to patients intravenously every 2 weeks at doses spanning 0.01 to 10 mg/kg. Two patients with cutaneous melanoma and one with hepatocellular carcinoma, three in total, showed partial responses. Study-wide results and caveats: Dosing at 0.1 to 3.0 mg/kg was accompanied by clonal expansion of CD4+ and CD8+ blood T cells by week 6.

The J gene is TRBJ2-7, the V gene TRBV27, with D tentatively TRBD1 (5 bases). This clonotype was obtained from an adult with an advanced solid tumor such as melanoma, head and neck, liver or kidney cancer. The sequenced sample was CD4+ or CD8+ T cells sorted from blood, obtained in a trial of the OX40 agonist ivuxolimab. The CDR3: CASSTRQSVYEQYF. The CDR3 DNA sequence: TGTGCCAGCAGTACCCGACAGTCGGTCTACGAGCAGTACTTC.